A selection of T cell receptor beta chains follows, all from one sample in a study of glioma-infiltrating T cells after dendritic cell vaccination. TCRdb keeps only in-frame clones here, not all; method: immunoSEQ multiplex PCR. The data contain about 82,000 clones, about 90% of them singletons. Sequencing used blood, obtained before dendritic cell vaccination. Receptors were obtained from a human donor with glioblastoma. Both conserved end residues are part of each CDR3. D genes are given only for firm matches. Not all rows give a size; the values are once, few, many and, for expanded clones, a class.

d_gene: -; abundance: -; j_gene: TRBJ2-7; v_gene: TRBV4-1; CDR3aa: CASSQAEHAGYEQYF; CDR3nt: TGCGCCAGCAGCCAAGCTGAACATGCAGGCTACGAGCAGTACTTC
d_gene: TRBD2; abundance: -; j_gene: TRBJ2-1; v_gene: TRBV2; CDR3aa: CASPSTSGSYEQFF; CDR3nt: TGTGCCAGCCCTTCGACTAGCGGGAGTTATGAGCAGTTCTTC
d_gene: TRBD1; abundance: -; j_gene: TRBJ2-1; v_gene: TRBV27; CDR3aa: CASSLVDRGNEQFF; CDR3nt: TGTGCCAGCAGTTTAGTCGACAGGGGTAATGAGCAGTTCTTC
d_gene: TRBD1; abundance: -; j_gene: TRBJ2-2; v_gene: TRBV6-1; CDR3aa: CASSEDRYTGELFF; CDR3nt: TGTGCCAGCAGTGAGGACAGGTACACCGGGGAGCTGTTTTTT
d_gene: TRBD2; abundance: -; j_gene: TRBJ2-1; v_gene: TRBV29-1; CDR3aa: CSVDIAGGLGEQFF; CDR3nt: TGCAGCGTTGACATAGCGGGAGGTCTCGGTGAGCAGTTCTTC
d_gene: TRBD1; abundance: -; j_gene: TRBJ1-6; v_gene: TRBV19; CDR3aa: CASNRDRSYNSPLHF; CDR3nt: TGTGCCAGTAACCGGGACAGATCCTATAATTCACCCCTCCACTTT
d_gene: TRBD1; abundance: -; j_gene: TRBJ1-3; v_gene: TRBV18; CDR3aa: CASSPGTGENTIYF; CDR3nt: TGTGCCAGCTCACCCGGGACAGGTGAAAACACCATATATTTT
d_gene: TRBD1; abundance: -; j_gene: TRBJ2-5; v_gene: TRBV6-1; CDR3aa: CASSISTGGEETQYF; CDR3nt: TGTGCCAGCAGCATATCGACAGGGGGCGAGGAGACCCAGTACTTC
d_gene: -; abundance: -; j_gene: TRBJ1-2; v_gene: TRBV5-8; CDR3aa: CASSLSAGLLRGYTF; CDR3nt: TGTGCCAGCAGCTTGTCAGCAGGGCTATTGAGGGGCTACACCTTC
d_gene: TRBD1; abundance: -; j_gene: TRBJ2-6; v_gene: TRBV30; CDR3aa: CAWTRTGGYSGANVLTF; CDR3nt: TGTGCCTGGACCAGGACAGGGGGTTACTCTGGGGCCAACGTCCTGACTTTC
d_gene: TRBD1; abundance: -; j_gene: TRBJ2-7; v_gene: TRBV2; CDR3aa: CASCRDRVSYEQYF; CDR3nt: TGTGCCAGCTGCCGGGACAGGGTATCCTACGAGCAGTACTTC
d_gene: -; abundance: -; j_gene: TRBJ2-7; v_gene: TRBV5-1; CDR3aa: CASSLVGGTSYEQYF; CDR3nt: TGCGCCAGCAGCTTGGTTGGAGGTACCTCCTACGAGCAGTACTTC
d_gene: -; abundance: -; j_gene: TRBJ2-7; v_gene: TRBV6-1; CDR3aa: CASRIQGFEQYF; CDR3nt: TGTGCCAGCAGGATACAGGGTTTCGAGCAGTACTTC
d_gene: -; abundance: once; j_gene: TRBJ1-2; v_gene: TRBV9; CDR3aa: CASSVRGNGYTF; CDR3nt: TGTGCCAGCAGCGTAAGGGGAAATGGCTACACCTTC
d_gene: -; abundance: -; j_gene: TRBJ2-5; v_gene: TRBV27; CDR3aa: CASKDQGWQETQYF; CDR3nt: TGTGCCAGCAAAGACCAGGGATGGCAAGAGACCCAGTACTTC
d_gene: TRBD1; abundance: -; j_gene: TRBJ1-3; v_gene: TRBV13; CDR3aa: CASSLSRGRGNTIYF; CDR3nt: TGTGCCAGCAGCTTATCCAGGGGGAGGGGAAACACCATATATTTT
d_gene: -; abundance: -; j_gene: TRBJ2-5; v_gene: TRBV5-1; CDR3aa: CASSLVFSREETQYF; CDR3nt: TGCGCCAGCAGCTTGGTCTTCTCACGGGAAGAGACCCAGTACTTC
d_gene: TRBD2; abundance: -; j_gene: TRBJ2-5; v_gene: TRBV6-5; CDR3aa: CASTSGRVRETQYF; CDR3nt: TGTGCCAGCACTAGCGGGAGGGTGAGAGAGACCCAGTACTTC
d_gene: TRBD1; abundance: -; j_gene: TRBJ2-7; v_gene: TRBV28; CDR3aa: CASSLRTGDGERYYEQYF; CDR3nt: TGTGCCAGCAGTTTAAGGACAGGGGATGGAGAACGATACTACGAGCAGTACTTC
d_gene: -; abundance: -; j_gene: TRBJ2-1; v_gene: TRBV5-1; CDR3aa: CASSFFPIAANEQFF; CDR3nt: TGCGCCAGCAGCTTTTTTCCTATTGCGGCGAATGAGCAGTTCTTC
d_gene: TRBD1; abundance: -; j_gene: TRBJ2-7; v_gene: TRBV19; CDR3aa: CASSHSRDSPFYEQYF; CDR3nt: TGTGCCAGTAGTCACTCCCGGGACAGCCCTTTCTACGAGCAGTACTTC
d_gene: TRBD2; abundance: -; j_gene: TRBJ2-5; v_gene: TRBV5-1; CDR3aa: CASSFGAGGFETQYF; CDR3nt: TGCGCCAGCAGCTTTGGGGCGGGGGGGTTCGAGACCCAGTACTTC
d_gene: TRBD2; abundance: -; j_gene: TRBJ2-1; v_gene: TRBV13; CDR3aa: CASSWGGVVNNEQFF; CDR3nt: TGTGCCAGCAGCTGGGGAGGGGTCGTCAACAATGAGCAGTTCTTC
d_gene: -; abundance: -; j_gene: TRBJ2-3; v_gene: TRBV7-3; CDR3aa: CASSPLPTDTQYF; CDR3nt: TGTGCCAGCAGCCCCCTACCCACAGATACGCAGTATTTT
d_gene: -; abundance: once; j_gene: TRBJ1-2; v_gene: TRBV14; CDR3aa: CASNREYSGYTF; CDR3nt: TGTGCCAGCAATAGGGAGTATTCGGGCTACACCTTC
d_gene: -; abundance: -; j_gene: TRBJ1-1; v_gene: TRBV7-3; CDR3aa: CASSLQGYNTEAFF; CDR3nt: TGTGCCAGCAGCTTACAGGGGTATAACACTGAAGCTTTCTTT
d_gene: -; abundance: -; j_gene: TRBJ2-1; v_gene: TRBV2; CDR3aa: CASSFFLAGASSEQFF; CDR3nt: TGTGCCAGCAGTTTTTTCCTCGCGGGGGCGAGCAGTGAGCAGTTCTTC